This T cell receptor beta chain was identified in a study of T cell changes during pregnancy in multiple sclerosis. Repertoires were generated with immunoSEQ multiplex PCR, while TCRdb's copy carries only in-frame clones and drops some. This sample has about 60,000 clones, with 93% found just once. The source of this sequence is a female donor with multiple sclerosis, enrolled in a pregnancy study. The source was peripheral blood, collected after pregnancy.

The CDR3, as DNA: TGTGCCACCAGCAGAGAGCGAGCGGGAGGGTCTGAGCAGTTCTTC. It translates to CATSRERAGGSEQFF. The V and J genes are TRBV15 and TRBJ2-1, with TRBD2 matching 10 bases. J was trimmed by 9 bases and V by 0 bases; bases with no gene match: 5. CDR3 length: 15 residues. Per germline, CDR1 LNHNV and CDR2 YYDKDF (reference sequence).